The 31 T cell receptor beta chains in this list originate from one sample, sequenced in a study of T cell repertoires in cytomegalovirus infection. MiXCR, applied by TCRdb to the reads, yields one record per CDR3 protein. The sample contains approximately 76,000 distinct CDR3 sequences, approximately 3.7% of which appear only once. The specimen was PBMCs. The source of these receptors is a human donor in good health (CMV status not recorded). Some clones in this sample may be carry-over from other donors' samples.

Many counts were recorded for this clonotype. This rearrangement joins TRBV6-2 or TRBV6-3 to TRBJ2-7; TRBD2 aligns across 10 bases. The CDR3 extends over 13 amino acids. Per germline, CDR1 MNHEY and CDR2 SVGEGT. With 8 bases clipped from V and 2 bases from J, the junction kept 3 bases outside the gene matches. CDR3 in amino acids: CASLLAGTYEQYF. The CDR3 DNA reads TGTGCCAGCCTACTAGCGGGGACCTACGAGCAGTACTTC.

This clonotype was observed at least ten times. The chain carries TRBV6-2 or TRBV6-3 and TRBJ2-6, with D hard to call. From germline, CDR1 is MNHEY and CDR2 SVGEGT. The CDR3 extends over 12 amino acids. The V end lost 4 bases, the J end lost 15 bases, and 13 bases lay between the germline ends. The CDR3 nucleotides are TGTGCCAGCAGTTTCGACCGTCTCCCCCTGACTTTC. It is translated as CASSFDRLPLTF.

This clonotype was counted ten times or more. The chain uses TRBV28 and TRBJ2-5; 7 bases are shared with TRBD1. The length of the CDR3 is 14 residues. Trimming at V came to 6 bases and at J to 3 bases, leaving 7 bases not matched to a gene. The germline V gene has CDR1 MDHEN and CDR2 SYDVKM. The CDR3 here is CASSSAGGKETQYF. The CDR3 nucleotides read TGTGCCAGCAGCTCGGCAGGGGGTAAAGAGACCCAGTACTTC.

At least ten counts were recorded for this clonotype. The CDR3 reads CASLWTQNTEAFF. DNA for the CDR3: TGTGCCAGCCTCTGGACCCAGAACACTGAAGCTTTCTTT. The rearrangement links TRBV5-8 to TRBJ1-1; D gene unclear. Deletions cut 7 bases from V and 1 base from J, with 11 bases between. The CDR3 runs to 13 residues. The germline V gene encodes CDR1 SGHTS and CDR2 YDEGEE.

This clonotype was recorded at least ten times. This chain links TRBV2 with TRBJ1-1; tentative D call: TRBD1 (6 bases). Trimming removed 5 bases from V and 4 bases from J, with 17 bases in between. The CDR3 contains 15 residues. Germline V gives CDR1 SNHLY, CDR2 FYNNEI. The CDR3 coding sequence is TGTGCCAGCAGTCTTCAGGGGCCGAGGGGCACTGAAGCTTTCTTT. Protein: CASSLQGPRGTEAFF.

This clonotype was observed many times. This chain connects TRBV7-8 to TRBJ2-1, with unresolved D. Germline assignment: CDR1 SGHVS and CDR2 FQNEAQ. V was clipped by 1 base and J by 15 bases, with 13 bases between them. The length of the CDR3 is 12 residues. The CDR3 protein is CASSLVHFMVFF. The CDR3 DNA reads as TGTGCCAGCAGCTTAGTTCATTTCATGGTGTTCTTC.

This clonotype was observed many times. One end of the junction varies from germline; a read error may be responsible. V and J are TRBV5-5 and TRBJ2-1, with 7 bases fitting TRBD2. Germline CDR1 reads SGHKS; CDR2 reads YYEKEE (reference sequence). The CDR3 runs 15 residues. In nucleotides, the CDR3 is TGTGTCAGCAGCTCGGGCGGGGGAGACGTCAATGAGCAGTTCTTC. Its translation is CVSSSGGGDVNEQFF.

In this sample, this clonotype turned up many times. For the CDR3, the DNA is TGTGCCAGCAGCCCCCGACTTACTACTGAAGCTTTCTTT. This gives the protein CASSPRLTTEAFF. The J gene is TRBJ1-1, the V gene TRBV9; D not certain. Germline V CDR1 and CDR2: SGDLS, YYNGEE. CDR3 length: 13 amino acids. V was pared by 4 bases and J by 5 bases, with 12 bases between.

This clonotype was seen many times. The chain links TRBV7-2 to TRBJ2-3, with 7 nucleotides matching TRBD2. This CDR3 comprises 16 residues. Germline CDR1 reads SGHTA; CDR2 reads FQGNSA. J gave up 3 bases and V 3 bases, and 9 bases lay outside the gene matches. The CDR3 DNA follows: TGTGCCAGCAGCTTCAGGGAGGGTCTTGGGACAGATACGCAGTATTTT. Amino acids: CASSFREGLGTDTQYF.

This clonotype was detected ten times or more. The chain has TRBV7-9 and TRBJ1-1, with no clear D. This CDR3 is 13 amino acids long. In germline, CDR1 is SEHNR, CDR2 FQNEAQ (reference sequence). With 5 bases removed from V and 1 base from J, the gap between germline ends came to 8 bases. CDR3 loop: CASSPAGNTEAFF. The DNA for the CDR3 is TGTGCCAGCAGCCCAGCAGGGAACACTGAAGCTTTCTTT.

This clonotype was found many times. The V call is TRBV12-3 or TRBV12-4, the J call TRBJ1-3; possibly TRBD1 for D (5 bases). V was cut by 6 bases and J by 4 bases, with 16 bases left in between. There are 15 residues in the CDR3. The CDR3 DNA follows: TGTGCCAGCAGCCGGGGCCCCGAAGGAGGAAACACCATATATTTT. Translation gives CASSRGPEGGNTIYF.

This clonotype was counted ten times or more. V gene TRBV7-2 combines with J gene TRBJ1-4; D is uncertain. V was trimmed by 1 base and J by 0 bases, leaving 6 bases between them. Germline loops: CDR1 SGHTA, CDR2 FQGNSA. The CDR3 contains 15 residues. CDR3 in DNA: TGTGCCAGCAGCTTAGTTCACTCAACTAATGAAAAACTGTTTTTT. Amino acid sequence: CASSLVHSTNEKLFF.

This clonotype was picked up many times. V is TRBV20-1 and J is TRBJ2-5, with 7 nucleotides matching TRBD1. The CDR3 is made up of 13 amino acids. The V gene's germline CDR1 is DFQATT and CDR2 SNEGSKA (reference sequence). Losses at the gene ends were 4 bases for V and 2 bases for J; bases not matched to a gene: 4. CDR3 nucleotides: TGCAGTGCTATGGGACAGCTACAAGAGACCCAGTACTTC. Translation gives CSAMGQLQETQYF.

This clonotype was recorded many times. V is TRBV12-3 or TRBV12-4 and J is TRBJ1-3; D possibly corresponds to TRBD1 (5 bases). Trimming stripped 6 bases from V and 0 bases from J, with 12 bases between. The CDR3 is 15 amino acids. CDR3 sequence (DNA): TGTGCCAGCAGGATCCGGGACCACTCTGGAAACACCATATATTTT. Translating it yields CASRIRDHSGNTIYF.

Ten or more counts support this clonotype. V and J are TRBV27 and TRBJ2-7, with D perhaps matching TRBD1 (6 bases). This CDR3 has 14 amino acids. Germline V gene sequence: CDR1 MNHEY, CDR2 SMNVEV (reference sequence). V shed 2 bases and J shed 0 bases, with 8 bases lying between them. In nucleotides, the CDR3 is TGTGCCAGCAGTTTAGGGGGCCTCTCCTACGAGCAGTACTTC. Translated: CASSLGGLSYEQYF.

This clonotype was recorded many times. CDR3 sequence reads: CSVPDRNTEAFF. The CDR3 nucleotides are TGCAGTGTTCCGGACAGGAACACTGAAGCTTTCTTT. This chain connects TRBV20-1 to TRBJ1-1; D may be TRBD1 (6 bases). There are 12 residues in the CDR3. CDR1 is DFQATT, CDR2 SNEGSKA, per germline (reference sequence). V was clipped by 7 bases and J by 1 base, with 10 bases between them.

This clonotype was observed many times. The chain has TRBV7-2 and TRBJ1-4; 9 positions match TRBD1. Per germline, CDR1 SGHTA and CDR2 FQGNSA. The CDR3 spans 16 residues. V gave up 3 bases and J gave up 5 bases; unmatched junction bases: 7. The DNA of the CDR3 is TGTGCCAGCAGCTTCCGACTGACAGGGGGGAATGAAAAACTGTTTTTT. It encodes CASSFRLTGGNEKLFF.

This clonotype was seen many times. The chain couples TRBV7-2 to TRBJ1-1; D remains ambiguous. Trimming shortened V by 1 base and J by 0 bases, and 9 bases separated the two germline ends. Per germline, CDR1 SGHTA and CDR2 FQGNSA. This CDR3 has 15 residues. This CDR3 reads CASSLVRALNTEAFF. CDR3 DNA: TGTGCCAGCAGCTTAGTTCGTGCTTTGAACACTGAAGCTTTCTTT. The variable domain in full, with the rest retrieved from reference TRBV7-2 and TRBJ1-1, is GAGVSQSPSNKVTEKGKDVELRCDPISGHTALYWYRQSLGQGLEFLIYFQGNSAPDKSGLPSDRFSAERTGGSVSTLTIQRTQQEDSAVYLCASSLVRALNTEAFFGQGTRLTVV.

The rearrangement links TRBV7-2 to TRBJ2-5; D may match TRBD1 or TRBD2 (5 bases each). Trimming took 3 bases from V and 4 from J, leaving 6 bases between them. Germline V gives CDR1 SGHTA, CDR2 FQGNSA. The CDR3 loop spans 12 amino acids. The chain's CDR3 is CASSFGGETQYF. In nucleotides, the CDR3 is TGTGCCAGCAGCTTTGGGGGAGAGACCCAGTACTTC.

This clonotype came up many times. The V call is TRBV10-3, the J call TRBJ2-1; D is perhaps TRBD2 (5 bases). The CDR3 spans 21 residues. Deletions cut 0 bases from V and 0 bases from J, with 24 bases between. In germline, CDR1 is ENHRY, CDR2 SYGVKD. For the CDR3, the DNA is TGTGCCATCAGTGAGTCTGGTACTTCCACCTGGCCGGGGAGCTCCTACAATGAGCAGTTCTTC. This translates into CAISESGTSTWPGSSYNEQFF.

This clonotype was seen ten or more times. The chain is built from TRBV7-2 and TRBJ2-7, with D possibly matching TRBD1 (5 bases). Germline loops: CDR1 SGHTA, CDR2 FQGNSA. The length of the CDR3 is 14 residues. V was pared by 0 bases and J by 5 bases, with 11 bases between. In nucleotides, the CDR3 is TGTGCCAGCAGCTTAGCCTGGGGCGGCCACGAGCAGTACTTC. Translated, it gives CASSLAWGGHEQYF.

Many counts were recorded for this clonotype. The V call is TRBV7-9, the J call TRBJ1-4; unclear D gene. This CDR3 comprises 14 residues. The V gene lost 0 bases and the J gene lost 6 bases, with 8 bases spanning the gap. In germline, CDR1 is SEHNR, CDR2 FQNEAQ (reference sequence). CDR3 nucleotide sequence: TGTGCCAGCAGCTTAGCGCTCACAGATGAAAAACTGTTTTTT. This gives the protein CASSLALTDEKLFF.

This clonotype was observed at least ten times. This chain uses TRBV19 with TRBJ1-4; 8 bases match TRBD1. The germline V gene encodes CDR1 LNHDA and CDR2 SQIVND (reference sequence). CDR3 size: 17 residues. Germline trimming cut 4 bases from V and 0 bases from J; bases unmatched to any gene: 7. CDR3 loop: CASSSPGQAATNEKLFF. DNA of the CDR3: TGTGCCAGTAGTAGTCCGGGACAGGCTGCAACTAATGAAAAACTGTTTTTT.

This clonotype has at least ten counts. V gene TRBV24-1 combines with J gene TRBJ2-2; 16 bases fit TRBD2. Unmatched junction bases numbered 11, after V lost 8 bases and J lost 6 bases. Per germline, CDR1 KGHDR and CDR2 SFDVKD. CDR3 size: 18 residues. The CDR3 bases are TGTGCCACCAAGGACACGGGACTAGCGGGGGGGGTTGCCGGGGAGCTGTTTTTT. It specifies CATKDTGLAGGVAGELFF.

This clonotype appeared many times. The chain is built from TRBV7-8 and TRBJ2-7, with D tentatively TRBD1 or TRBD2 (5 bases each). The CDR3 has 16 residues. Looked up from germline, CDR1 is SGHVS and CDR2 is FQNEAQ. The V and J ends lost 4 bases and 3 bases respectively, with 19 bases between them. CDR3 in amino acids: CASSSRHGTNSYEQYF. The DNA of the CDR3 is TGTGCCAGCAGCTCCCGTCACGGGACCAATAGCTACGAGCAGTACTTC. The entire variable domain, with the rest obtained from reference TRBV7-8 and TRBJ2-7, is as follows: GAGVSQSPRYKVAKRGQDVALRCDPISGHVSLFWYQQALGQGPEFLTYFQNEAQLDKSGLPSDRFFAERPEGSVSTLKIQRTQQEDSAVYLCASSSRHGTNSYEQYFGPGTRLTVT.

This clonotype has a count of ten or more. This rearrangement joins TRBV20-1 to TRBJ1-5, with D maybe TRBD1 (6 bases). Trimming shortened V by 5 bases and J by 0 bases, and 17 bases separated the two germline ends. The CDR3 spans 16 residues. Germline values: CDR1 DFQATT, CDR2 SNEGSKA (reference sequence). The DNA of the CDR3 is TGCAGTGCTGGCCTCTCAGGGGTCTATAGCAATCAGCCCCAGCATTTT. Translated: CSAGLSGVYSNQPQHF.

There are many counts of this clonotype. The rearrangement links TRBV19 to TRBJ2-4; TRBD2 is a possible D gene (6 bases). Germline V gene data show CDR1 as LNHDA and CDR2 as SQIVND (reference sequence). The CDR3 runs 15 residues. Between the trimmed V and J ends, which lost 3 bases and 5 bases, there was a span of 14 bases. The CDR3 nucleotides are TGTGCCAGTAGTATTGGTTGGCGGGGACAAAACATTCAGTACTTC. Translating it yields CASSIGWRGQNIQYF.

This clonotype was counted many times. V is TRBV20-1 and J is TRBJ2-3, with D unresolved. Trimming shortened V by 6 bases and J by 3 bases, and 7 bases separated the two germline ends. The CDR3 consists of 11 residues. Per the germline V gene, CDR1 is DFQATT and CDR2 is SNEGSKA (reference sequence). The CDR3 protein is CSARRTDTQYF. CDR3 nucleotides: TGCAGTGCCAGACGAACAGATACGCAGTATTTT.

This clonotype was seen at least ten times. The V and J genes are TRBV4-3 and TRBJ1-1; D call uncertain. V lost 2 bases, J lost 2 bases, and 9 bases lay in between. The CDR3 loop spans 14 amino acids. Germline-derived CDR1 and CDR2 are LGHNA and YSLEER. CDR3: CASSQSQYNTEAFF. CDR3 nucleotides: TGCGCCAGCAGCCAATCCCAGTATAACACTGAAGCTTTCTTT.

The table lists this clonotype with many counts. The chain carries TRBV24-1 and TRBJ2-7; the match to TRBD2 covers 14 bases. This CDR3 spans 18 amino acids. Germline V gene data show CDR1 as KGHDR and CDR2 as SFDVKD. Unmatched junction bases numbered 9, after V lost 4 bases and J lost 2 bases. DNA for the CDR3: TGTGCCACCAGTGAATACGGACTAGCGGGGGGACATACCTACGAGCAGTACTTC. Protein product: CATSEYGLAGGHTYEQYF.

This clonotype was detected many times. The rearrangement links TRBV20-1 to TRBJ1-2; perhaps TRBD1 as D (6 bases). Germline CDR1 and CDR2: DFQATT and SNEGSKA (reference sequence). The CDR3 is 14 residues long. Trimming stripped 0 bases from V and 6 bases from J, with 14 bases between. The CDR3 nucleotides are TGCAGTGCTAGAGAGGCAGGGGTGGGGGATGGCTACACCTTC. Protein: CSAREAGVGDGYTF.